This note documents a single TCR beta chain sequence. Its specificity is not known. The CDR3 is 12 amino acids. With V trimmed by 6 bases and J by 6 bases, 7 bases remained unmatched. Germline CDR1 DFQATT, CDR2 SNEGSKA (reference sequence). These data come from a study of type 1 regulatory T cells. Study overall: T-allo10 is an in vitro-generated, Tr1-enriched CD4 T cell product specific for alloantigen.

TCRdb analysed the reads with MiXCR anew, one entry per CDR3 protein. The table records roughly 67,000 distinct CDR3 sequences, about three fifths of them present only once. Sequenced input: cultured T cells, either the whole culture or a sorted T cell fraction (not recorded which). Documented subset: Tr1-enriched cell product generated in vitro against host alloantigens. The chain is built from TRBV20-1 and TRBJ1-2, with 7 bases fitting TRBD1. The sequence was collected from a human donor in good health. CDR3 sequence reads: CSAPEGGNGYTF. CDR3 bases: TGCAGTGCCCCTGAAGGGGGCAATGGCTACACCTTC.